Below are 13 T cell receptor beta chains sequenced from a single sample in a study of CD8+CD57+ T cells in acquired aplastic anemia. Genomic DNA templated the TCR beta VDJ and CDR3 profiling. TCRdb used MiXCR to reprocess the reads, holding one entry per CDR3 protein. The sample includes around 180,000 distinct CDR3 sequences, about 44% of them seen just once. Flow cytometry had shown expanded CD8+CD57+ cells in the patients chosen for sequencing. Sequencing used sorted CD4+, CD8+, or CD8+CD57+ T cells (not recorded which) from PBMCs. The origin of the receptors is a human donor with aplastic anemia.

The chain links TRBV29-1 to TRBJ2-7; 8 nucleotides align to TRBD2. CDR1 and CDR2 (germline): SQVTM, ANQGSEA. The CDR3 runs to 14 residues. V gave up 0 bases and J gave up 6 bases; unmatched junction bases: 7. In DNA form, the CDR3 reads TGCAGCGTTGAAGAGTCGGGTAGCGGGACCGAGCAGTACTTC. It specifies CSVEESGSGTEQYF.

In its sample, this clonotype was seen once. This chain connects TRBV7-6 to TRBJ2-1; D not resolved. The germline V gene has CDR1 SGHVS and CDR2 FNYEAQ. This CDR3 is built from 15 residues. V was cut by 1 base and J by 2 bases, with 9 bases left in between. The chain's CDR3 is CASSLGHGPYNEQFF. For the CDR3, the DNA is TGTGCCAGCAGCTTAGGGCACGGGCCCTACAATGAGCAGTTCTTC.

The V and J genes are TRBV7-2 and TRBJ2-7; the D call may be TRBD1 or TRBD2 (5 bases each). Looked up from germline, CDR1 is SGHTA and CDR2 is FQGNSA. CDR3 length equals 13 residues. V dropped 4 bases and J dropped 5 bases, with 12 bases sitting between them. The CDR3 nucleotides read TGTGCCAGCAGCTCCCCTTCGGGACACGAGCAGTACTTC. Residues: CASSSPSGHEQYF. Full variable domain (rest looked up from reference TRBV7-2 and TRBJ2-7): GAGVSQSPSNKVTEKGKDVELRCDPISGHTALYWYRQSLGQGLEFLIYFQGNSAPDKSGLPSDRFSAERTGGSVSTLTIQRTQQEDSAVYLCASSSPSGHEQYFGPGTRLTVT.

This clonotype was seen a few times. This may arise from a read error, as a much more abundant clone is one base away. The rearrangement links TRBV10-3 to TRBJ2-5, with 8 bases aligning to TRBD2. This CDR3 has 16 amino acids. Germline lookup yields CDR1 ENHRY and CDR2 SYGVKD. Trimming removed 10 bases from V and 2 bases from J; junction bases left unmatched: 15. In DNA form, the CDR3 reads TGTGCCAGCAGCCCACTTGGCGGGGGGCCACAAGAGACCCAGTACTTC. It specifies CASSPLGGGPQETQYF.

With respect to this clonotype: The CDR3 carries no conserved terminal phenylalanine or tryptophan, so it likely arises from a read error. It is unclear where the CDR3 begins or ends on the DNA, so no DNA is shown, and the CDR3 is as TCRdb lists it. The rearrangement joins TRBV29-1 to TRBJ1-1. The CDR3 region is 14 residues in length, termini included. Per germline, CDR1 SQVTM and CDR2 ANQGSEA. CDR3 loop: CSVGLQAQNTEAFS.

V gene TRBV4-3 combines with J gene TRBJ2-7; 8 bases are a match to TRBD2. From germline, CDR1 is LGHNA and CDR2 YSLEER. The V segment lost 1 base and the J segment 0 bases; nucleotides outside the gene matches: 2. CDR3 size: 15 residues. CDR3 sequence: CASSQGSGSSYEQYF. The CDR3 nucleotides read TGCGCCAGCAGCCAAGGCAGCGGGAGCTCCTACGAGCAGTACTTC.

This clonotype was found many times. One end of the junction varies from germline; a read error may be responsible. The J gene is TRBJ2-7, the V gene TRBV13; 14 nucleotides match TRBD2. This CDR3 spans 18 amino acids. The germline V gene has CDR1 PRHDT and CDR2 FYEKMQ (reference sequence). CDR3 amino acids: CASSIGLAGGPARGEQYF. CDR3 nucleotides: TGTGCCAGCAGCATAGGACTAGCGGGGGGCCCGGCGAGAGGGGAGCAGTACTTC.

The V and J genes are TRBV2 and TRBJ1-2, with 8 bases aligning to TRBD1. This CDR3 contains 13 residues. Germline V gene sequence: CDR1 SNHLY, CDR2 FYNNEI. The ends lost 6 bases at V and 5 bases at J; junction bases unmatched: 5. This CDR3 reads CASRLGTGYGYTF. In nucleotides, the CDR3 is TGTGCCAGCAGGCTAGGGACAGGATATGGCTACACCTTC.

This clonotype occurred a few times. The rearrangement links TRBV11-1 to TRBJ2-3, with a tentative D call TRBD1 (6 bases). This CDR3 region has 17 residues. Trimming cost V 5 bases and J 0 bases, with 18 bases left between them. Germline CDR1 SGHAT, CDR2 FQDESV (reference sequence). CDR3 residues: CASSRRKDSFSTDTQYF. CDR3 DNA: TGTGCCAGCAGCCGCCGGAAGGACAGCTTCAGCACAGATACGCAGTATTTT.

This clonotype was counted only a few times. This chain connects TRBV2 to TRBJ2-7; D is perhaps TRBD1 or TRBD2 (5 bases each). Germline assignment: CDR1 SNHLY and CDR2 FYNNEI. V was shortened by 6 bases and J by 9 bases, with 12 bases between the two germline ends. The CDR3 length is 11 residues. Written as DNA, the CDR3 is TGTGCCAGCAGGACAGCCGGAGGGCAGTACTTC. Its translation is CASRTAGGQYF. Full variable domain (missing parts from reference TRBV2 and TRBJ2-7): EPEVTQTPSHQVTQMGQEVILRCVPISNHLYFYWYRQILGQKVEFLVSFYNNEISEKSEIFDDQFSVERPDGSNFTLKIRSTKLEDSAMYFCASRTAGGQYFGPGTRLTVT.

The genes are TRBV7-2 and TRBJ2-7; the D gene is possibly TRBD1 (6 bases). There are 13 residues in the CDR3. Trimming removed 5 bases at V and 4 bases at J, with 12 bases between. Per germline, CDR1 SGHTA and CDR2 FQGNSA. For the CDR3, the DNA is TGTGCCAGCAGCCGGATACAGGGTTACGAGCAGTACTTC. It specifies CASSRIQGYEQYF.

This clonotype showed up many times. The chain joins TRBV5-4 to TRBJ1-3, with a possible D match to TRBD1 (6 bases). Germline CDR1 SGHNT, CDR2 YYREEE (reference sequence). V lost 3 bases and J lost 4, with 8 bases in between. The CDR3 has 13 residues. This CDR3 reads CASSSDRGNTIYF. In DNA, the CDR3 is TGTGCCAGCAGCTCGGACAGAGGAAACACCATATATTTT.

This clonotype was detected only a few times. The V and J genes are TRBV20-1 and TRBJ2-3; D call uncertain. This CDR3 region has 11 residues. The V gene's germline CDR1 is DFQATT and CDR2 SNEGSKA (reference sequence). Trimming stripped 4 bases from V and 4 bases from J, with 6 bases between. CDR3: CSATHADTQYF. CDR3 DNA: TGCAGTGCTACTCACGCAGATACGCAGTATTTT.